This TCR beta chain derives from a study of prognosis after radiotherapy for stage I lung cancer. Amplicons of TCR beta CDR3 were generated from genomic DNA by two-round multiplex PCR. The first PCR round targeted every TRBV and TRBJ gene with specific primers. A single record per CDR3 protein comes from TCRdb applying MiXCR to the multiplex PCR reads. Of fewer than 25,000 distinct CDR3 sequences detected, roughly 37% appear once; the ten largest clones hold roughly three fifths. This clonotype was observed at least ten times. The CDR3 covers 15 residues. J gave up 4 bases and V 1 base, and 2 bases lay outside the gene matches. CDR1 is LNHDA and CDR2 is SQIVND in the germline V gene (reference sequence).

This sequence was found in a donor aged 50 or older with non-small cell lung cancer. Sequences were derived from PBMCs, sampled before or after stereotactic body radiation therapy (not recorded which). V gene TRBV19 combines with J gene TRBJ2-1, with 9 bases identical to TRBD2. The CDR3 loop is CASSIGLAGYNEQFF. CDR3 DNA sequence: TGTGCCAGTAGTATAGGCCTAGCGGGATACAATGAGCAGTTCTTC.